This section outlines one TCR beta chain sequence together with its context. These data come from a study of cytomegalovirus exposure and HLA in healthy donors. The study ran its PCR with 60 Vbeta and 13 Jbeta primers. The table came from immunoSEQ multiplex PCR; TCRdb's copy has only in-frame clones and leaves some out. The table has about 200,000 clones, roughly 68% seen once. Donors consisted of healthy bone marrow donors. The length of the CDR3 is 14 residues. V lost 6 bases and J lost 6, with 15 bases in between. CDR1 SGHNT and CDR2 YENEEA come from the germline V gene. Sequenced sample: PBMCs. The source of this sequence is a man between 40 and 49 years old in good health and CMV-seropositive. This chain connects TRBV11-3 to TRBJ2-1; D ambiguous. The CDR3 DNA reads as TGTGCCAGCAGACCTCAGGCCACGAGCAATGAGCAGTTCTTC. It codes for CASRPQATSNEQFF.